This T cell receptor beta chain was captured by sequencing in a study of shared clonotypes between healthy human individuals. Data came from immunoSEQ multiplex PCR; TCRdb stores just in-frame clones and leaves some out. Of roughly 1,500,000 clones listed, 95% to 99% were seen once; the top ten hold about 0.45%. Regarding this clone: What it recognizes is unknown.

Trimming at V came to 5 bases and at J to 1 base, leaving 9 bases not matched to a gene. This CDR3 region has 16 residues. Per the germline V gene, CDR1 is SEHNR and CDR2 is FQNEAQ (reference sequence). Overall study findings and caveats: An expected dependence of interdonor clonotype sharing on sequencing depth was noted. Naive subsets typically showed greater estimated richness than memory subsets.

Both subsets, CD45RA+ naive and CD45RA-negative memory, were split from the CD4+ cells. Sequencing used naive CD4+ T cells sorted from blood. Subset defined: CD45RA+ positively selected. The chain carries TRBV7-9 and TRBJ2-3, with 7 bases aligning to TRBD2. The source is a man aged 25 to 45 in good health. The CDR3 region has the DNA TGTGCCAGCAGCCCCTGGGGGGGATCTGGCACAGATACGCAGTATTTT. Residues: CASSPWGGSGTDTQYF. Based on the CDR3 plus reference TRBV7-9 and TRBJ2-3, the full variable domain is DTGVSQNPRHKITKRGQNVTFRCDPISEHNRLYWYRQTLGQGPEFLTYFQNEAQLEKSRLLSDRFSAERPKGSFSTLEIQRTEQGDSAMYLCASSPWGGSGTDTQYFGPGTRLTVL.